Included here is one TCR beta chain sequence, with context. Germline loops: CDR1 SNHLY, CDR2 FYNNEI. The CDR3 totals 11 residues. The V end lost 6 bases, the J end lost 4 bases, and 6 bases lay between the germline ends. Amplification of TCR beta CDR3 regions used RNA as the template. The study used the HTBI primer set for a first-round RT-PCR of the TCR CDR3. From the multiplex PCR reads, TCRdb called clonotypes with MiXCR, one entry per CDR3 protein. The repertoire has under 400,000 distinct CDR3 sequences, roughly 21% of them found once; the top ten carry 50%. The data are from a study of T cells in Graves' hyperthyroidism and ophthalmopathy.

Sequenced: blood. This chain uses TRBV2 with TRBJ1-1; no definite D call. This clonotype was obtained from a woman in her forties or fifties with Graves' hyperthyroidism. The CDR3 spells CASRGITEAFF. CDR3 DNA sequence: TGTGCCAGCAGGGGTATCACTGAAGCTTTCTTT.